Described below is a single T cell receptor (beta chain) sequence and its context. Its antigen is still unknown. This specimen comes from a study of post-analysis software for immune sequencing data. Study overall: Included courses were relapsing-remitting and secondary progressive multiple sclerosis; progressive-relapsing multiple sclerosis was also included. Study-wide points: Elevated frequency relative to controls characterized roughly five TRBV segments in patients, TRBV5-6, TRBV5-1 and TRBV20-1 among them.

TCR beta libraries were prepared from cDNA with unique molecular identifiers. T cells numbering roughly 0.9 to 11 million gave rise to some 520,000 cDNA molecules. TCRdb analysed the PCR reads with MiXCR anew, one entry per CDR3 protein. The sample carries fewer than 850,000 distinct CDR3 sequences, under 60% recorded once. Germline values: CDR1 LNHNV, CDR2 YYDKDF (reference sequence). Trimming removed 1 base from V and 14 bases from J, with 21 bases in between. The length of the CDR3 is 15 residues. The source material was blood. The rearrangement joins TRBV15 to TRBJ2-1; perhaps TRBD2 as D (6 bases). The receptor's source is a girl aged 5 to 17 with multiple sclerosis. The CDR3 nucleotides are TGTGCCACCAGCAGAGGGGCTAGCGTTGGGGTTGATGAGTTCTTC. This gives the protein CATSRGASVGVDEFF.